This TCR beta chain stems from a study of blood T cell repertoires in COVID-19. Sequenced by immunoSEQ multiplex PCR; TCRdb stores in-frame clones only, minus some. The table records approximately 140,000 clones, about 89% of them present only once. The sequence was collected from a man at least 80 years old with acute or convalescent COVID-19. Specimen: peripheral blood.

The DNA for the CDR3 is TGTGCCAGCAGTGAATCAGGAGATACGCAGTATTTT. It codes for CASSESGDTQYF. The chain joins TRBV6-1 to TRBJ2-3, with no clear D. The length of the CDR3 is 12 residues. Per germline, CDR1 MNHNS and CDR2 SASEGT. V dropped 2 bases and J dropped 5 bases, with 5 bases sitting between them.